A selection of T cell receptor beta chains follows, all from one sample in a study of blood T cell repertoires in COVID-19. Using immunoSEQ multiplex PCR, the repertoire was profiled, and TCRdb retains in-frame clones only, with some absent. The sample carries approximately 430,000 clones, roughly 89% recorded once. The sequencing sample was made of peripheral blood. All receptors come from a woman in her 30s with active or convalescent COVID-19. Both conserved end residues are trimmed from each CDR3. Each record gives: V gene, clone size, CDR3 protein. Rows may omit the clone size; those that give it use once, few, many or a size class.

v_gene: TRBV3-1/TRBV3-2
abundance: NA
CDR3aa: ASSPTGFEGYT

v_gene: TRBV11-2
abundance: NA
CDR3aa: ASSLDLASGSVEQF

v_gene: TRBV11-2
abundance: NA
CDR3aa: ASSLTGKETQY

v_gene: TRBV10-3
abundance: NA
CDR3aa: AISDIGTGESAEAF

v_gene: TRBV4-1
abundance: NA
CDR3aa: ASSQEGTSVANEQF

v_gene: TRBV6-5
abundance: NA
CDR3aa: ASTFLAGGTDTQY

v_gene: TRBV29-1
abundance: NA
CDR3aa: SVDGGRGQVEQY

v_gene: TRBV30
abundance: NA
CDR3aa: AWSVTSAGELF

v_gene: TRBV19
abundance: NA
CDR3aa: ASRGLRLNNEQF

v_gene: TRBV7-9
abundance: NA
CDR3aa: ASSQAVERTNEKLF

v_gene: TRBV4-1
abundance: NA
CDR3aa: ASSQDRGGANNQPQH

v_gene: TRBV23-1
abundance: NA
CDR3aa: ASSHGQGLSGGELF

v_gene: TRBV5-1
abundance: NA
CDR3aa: ASSEEGTDTQY

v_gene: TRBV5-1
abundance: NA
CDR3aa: ASSLVGSGGSWDEQF

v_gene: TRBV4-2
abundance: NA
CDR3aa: ASSQTGTGKNTIY

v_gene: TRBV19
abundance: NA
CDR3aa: ASRPRTGQIDTEAF

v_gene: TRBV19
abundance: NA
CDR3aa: ASSSGGPYEQY

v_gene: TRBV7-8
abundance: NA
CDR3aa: ASSLEDRFNEQF

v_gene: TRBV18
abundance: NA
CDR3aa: ASRQPGHHSGNTIY

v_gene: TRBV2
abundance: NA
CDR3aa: ASSINAGTNEKLF

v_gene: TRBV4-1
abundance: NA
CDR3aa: ASSRGQGYEQY

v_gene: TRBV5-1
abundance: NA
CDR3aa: ASSLAGIADTQY

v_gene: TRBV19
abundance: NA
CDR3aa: ASSMGGVSTDTQY

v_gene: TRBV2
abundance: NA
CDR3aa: ASSGQVVPGELF

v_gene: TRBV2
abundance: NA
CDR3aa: ACRQGVMSLRETQY

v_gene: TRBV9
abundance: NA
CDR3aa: ASSTEGQVWNEQF

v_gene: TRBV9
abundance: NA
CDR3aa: ASSVDVSYGYT

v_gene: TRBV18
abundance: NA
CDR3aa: ASSGQGGNSPLH

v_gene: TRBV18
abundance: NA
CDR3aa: ASSEGRGNQPQH

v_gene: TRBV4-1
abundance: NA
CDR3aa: ASSQGPNNYGYT

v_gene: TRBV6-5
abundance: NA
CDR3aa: ASSYEGLGVEQY

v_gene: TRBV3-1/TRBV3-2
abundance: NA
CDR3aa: ASSRKRGGPGELF

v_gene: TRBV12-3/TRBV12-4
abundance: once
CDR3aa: ASSSGGSVEAF

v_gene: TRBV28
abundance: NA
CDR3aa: ASTRGVFSSYEQY

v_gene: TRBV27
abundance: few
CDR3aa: ASQESWGLRVSEQY

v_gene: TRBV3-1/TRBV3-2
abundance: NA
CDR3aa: ASSRTSNQPQH